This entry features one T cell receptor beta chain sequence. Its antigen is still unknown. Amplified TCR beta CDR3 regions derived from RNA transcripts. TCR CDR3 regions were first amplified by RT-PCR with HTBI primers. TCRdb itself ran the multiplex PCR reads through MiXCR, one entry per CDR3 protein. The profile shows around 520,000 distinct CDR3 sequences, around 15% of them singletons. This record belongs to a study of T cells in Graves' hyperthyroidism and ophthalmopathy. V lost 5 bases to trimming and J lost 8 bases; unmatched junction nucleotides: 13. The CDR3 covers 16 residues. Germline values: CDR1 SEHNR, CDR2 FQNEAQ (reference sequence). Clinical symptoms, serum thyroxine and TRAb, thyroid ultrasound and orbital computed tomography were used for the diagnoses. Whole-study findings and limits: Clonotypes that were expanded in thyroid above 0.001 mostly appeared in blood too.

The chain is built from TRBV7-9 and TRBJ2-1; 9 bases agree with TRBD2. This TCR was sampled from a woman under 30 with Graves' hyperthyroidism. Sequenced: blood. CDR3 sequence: CASSPRVSGSADEQFF. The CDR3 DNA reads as TGTGCCAGCAGCCCACGTGTTAGCGGGAGTGCAGATGAGCAGTTCTTC.